A single sample is the source of the 9 T cell receptor beta chains below, sequenced in a study of siplizumab effects on memory and regulatory T cells. Here immunoSEQ multiplex PCR was the method, and the copy in TCRdb shows in-frame clones only, minus some. The sample lists 65,000 to 85,000 clones, 93% seen once, with roughly 5% in the top ten. What was sequenced was CD8+ T cells sorted from blood. These receptors were collected from a human donor in good health.

The chain couples TRBV5-4 to TRBJ2-2; 8 positions agree with TRBD2. The ends lost 6 bases at V and 1 base at J; junction bases unmatched: 8. From germline, CDR1 is SGHNT and CDR2 YYREEE (reference sequence). CDR3 length: 16 residues. CDR3 coding DNA: TGTGCCAGCACCTTAAGCGGGGGAGTGAACACCGGGGAGCTGTTTTTT. The encoded protein is CASTLSGGVNTGELFF.

The rearrangement uses TRBV11-2 and TRBJ1-3; D not resolved. The CDR3 extends over 16 amino acids. Between the trimmed V and J ends, which lost 1 base and 4 bases, there was a span of 14 bases. Germline V gives CDR1 SGHAT, CDR2 FQNNGV. The CDR3 sequence is CASSLGFGVSGNTIYF. In DNA, the CDR3 is TGTGCCAGCAGCTTAGGGTTTGGGGTATCCGGAAACACCATATATTTT.

The chain is built from TRBV12-5 and TRBJ2-7; D remains unclear. V lost 3 bases, J lost 3 bases, and 9 bases lay in between. Per the germline V gene, CDR1 is LGHNT and CDR2 is FRNRAP. The CDR3 is 13 residues long. CDR3 residues: CASGLLPDYEQYF. CDR3 bases: TGTGCTAGTGGTTTACTCCCAGACTACGAGCAGTACTTC.

This clone was counted between two and nine times. The gene calls are TRBV27 and TRBJ2-7; D not resolved. Trimming left V 0 bases short and J 3 bases short, with 12 bases between. This CDR3 has 15 residues. Germline V CDR1 and CDR2: MNHEY, SMNVEV (reference sequence). This chain's CDR3 is CASSLSGTANYEQYF. For the CDR3, the DNA is TGTGCCAGCAGTTTATCGGGAACAGCCAACTACGAGCAGTACTTC.

J is TRBJ2-3 and V is TRBV6-4, with 10 bases fitting TRBD2. The CDR3 is 15 residues long. The ends lost 6 bases at V and 2 bases at J; junction bases unmatched: 5. Germline lookup yields CDR1 MRHNA and CDR2 SNTAGT. This CDR3 is CASSRSGGATDTQYF. The DNA of the CDR3 is TGTGCCAGCAGCAGAAGCGGGGGGGCCACAGATACGCAGTATTTT.

The genes are TRBV2 and TRBJ1-1; D may be TRBD1 (5 bases). Germline V CDR1 and CDR2: SNHLY, FYNNEI. The V end lost 4 bases, the J end lost 3 bases, and 6 bases lay between the germline ends. The length of the CDR3 is 12 residues. CDR3 amino acids: CASSGGYTEAFF. Written as DNA, the CDR3 is TGTGCCAGCAGTGGGGGGTACACTGAAGCTTTCTTT.

The V and J genes are TRBV7-6 and TRBJ2-5; the D is unclear. The germline CDR1 and CDR2 sequences are SGHVS and FNYEAQ. The CDR3 spans 13 residues. Deletions cut 4 bases from V and 2 bases from J, with 8 bases between. The CDR3 nucleotides are TGTGCCAGCAGCTCCCCCCCACAAGAGACCCAGTACTTC. Its protein product is CASSSPPQETQYF.

This clone was picked up one time. The chain combines TRBV5-6 with TRBJ1-6, with 7 bases aligning to TRBD1. This CDR3 has 17 residues. Trimming cost V 0 bases and J 7 bases; bases outside gene matches: 10. CDR1 and CDR2 from the germline V gene are SGHDT and YYEEEE. The CDR3 DNA reads as TGTGCCAGCAGCTTGGTATCGTCAGGGGGGCTGAATTCACCCCTCCACTTT. Translated: CASSLVSSGGLNSPLHF.

The rearrangement joins TRBV13 to TRBJ1-1, with no clear D. Germline CDR1 is PRHDT and CDR2 is FYEKMQ (reference sequence). CDR3 length: 14 amino acids. The germline V and J ends were trimmed by 4 bases and 7 bases, with 16 bases remaining between them. CDR3 in amino acids: CASSSGSRPFEAFF. CDR3 DNA sequence: TGTGCCAGCAGCTCCGGCTCTAGGCCCTTTGAAGCTTTCTTT.